This T cell receptor beta chain appears in the sequencing data of a study of T cell responses to AZD1222 COVID-19 vaccine. Study-wide background: It was second doses at about 4 or about 12 weeks that were pooled. The study's findings and limits: Across spike, vaccine-associated CD4 TCRs were found, dominant at 160-218 and 743-854. Donor demographics were predominantly white British with a female majority; clonal diversity may be underestimated. As reported, nearly half of all spike-specific TCRs target variant regions that are unmutated.

Generated by immunoSEQ multiplex PCR, the TCRdb table keeps only in-frame clones and is missing some. The sample yields about 140,000 clones, roughly 92% seen once. This CDR3 is built from 11 residues. From germline, CDR1 is MNHEY and CDR2 SVGAGI. Trimming pared 8 bases from V and 3 bases from J, leaving 7 bases between. This clone was counted once. Antigen specificity is unknown. The receptor was derived from an adult in good health. Here the sequenced sample was peripheral blood, taken on day 0 of AZD1222 vaccination. V gene TRBV6-5 combines with J gene TRBJ1-2; unclear D gene. The CDR3 protein is CASRWDYGYTF. The CDR3 DNA reads as TGTGCCAGCCGCTGGGACTATGGCTACACCTTC.